What follows are 27 T cell receptor beta chains derived from one specimen sequenced in a study of control samples from healthy donors and cancer patients (dated by TCRdb to about 2020). Library generation was performed with the immunoSEQ multiplex PCR assay. TCRdb stores this immuneACCESS table with in-frame sequences only. Part of the clones is absent; in the studies checked, under half of the shortfall reflects unresolved V genes, and no reason is known for the rest. This sample holds 78,000 or so clones; over 65% were observed only once. The top ten clones comprise about 16% of the sample. The sample consisted of blood. The receptors were sampled from a man in his fifties or sixties in good health.

This chain joins TRBV2 and TRBJ2-7, with D possibly matching TRBD2 (5 bases). CDR3 length equals 14 residues. Germline CDR1 reads SNHLY; CDR2 reads FYNNEI. V was clipped by 3 bases and J by 5 bases, with 14 bases between them. CDR3 region: CASSEDLVGDEQYF. For the CDR3, the DNA is TGTGCCAGCAGTGAGGACTTAGTGGGCGACGAGCAGTACTTC.

The genes are TRBV19 and TRBJ2-2, with TRBD2 matching over 9 bases. With 2 bases clipped from V and 4 bases from J, the junction kept 14 bases outside the gene matches. The CDR3 spans 19 residues. Looked up from germline, CDR1 is LNHDA and CDR2 is SQIVND (reference sequence). CDR3 in DNA: TGTGCCAGTAGTATATTTCGTCAAGGCGGGAGGGCCGGCACCGGGGAGCTGTTTTTT. This translates into CASSIFRQGGRAGTGELFF.

As regards this clone: Other DNA sequences in this specimen translate into the identical CDR3. The chain joins TRBV24-1 to TRBJ2-5, with a weak D call TRBD1 (5 bases). The CDR3 totals 14 residues. V lost 4 bases, J lost 2 bases, and 10 bases lay in between. The germline V gene has CDR1 KGHDR and CDR2 SFDVKD. CDR3 bases: TGTGCCACCAGTGACAGAGACAGTCAAGAGACCCAGTACTTC. It yields the protein CATSDRDSQETQYF.

The rearrangement uses TRBV9 and TRBJ2-7, with 9 positions matching TRBD2. The ends lost 3 bases at V and 4 bases at J; junction bases unmatched: 11. The germline CDR1 and CDR2 sequences are SGDLS and YYNGEE. This CDR3 has 16 amino acids. The CDR3 region is CASSATLAGAAYEQYF. The CDR3 DNA follows: TGTGCCAGCAGCGCCACGTTAGCGGGAGCAGCGTACGAGCAGTACTTC.

CDR3 in amino acids: CSASRLAVSYEQYF. In nucleotides, the CDR3 is TGCAGTGCTAGTCGTCTAGCGGTCTCCTACGAGCAGTACTTC. The chain links TRBV20-1 to TRBJ2-7; 7 nucleotides agree with TRBD2. The CDR3 consists of 14 residues. Germline V gene sequence: CDR1 DFQATT, CDR2 SNEGSKA (reference sequence). Unmatched junction bases numbered 5, after V lost 3 bases and J lost 0 bases.

The rearrangement joins TRBV19 to TRBJ2-1; TRBD2 aligns across 8 bases. This CDR3 has 15 amino acids. With 3 bases clipped from V and 6 bases from J, the junction kept 7 bases outside the gene matches. Looked up from germline, CDR1 is LNHDA and CDR2 is SQIVND (reference sequence). CDR3 loop: CASSMVAGGSNEQFF. CDR3 nucleotides: TGTGCCAGTAGTATGGTTGCGGGAGGCTCCAATGAGCAGTTCTTC.

CDR3 nucleotides: TGTGCCACCAGCACGGACAGATCTAATGAAAAACTGTTTTTT. Protein product: CATSTDRSNEKLFF. The chain uses TRBV15 and TRBJ1-4, with a tentative D call TRBD1 (6 bases). The CDR3 extends over 14 amino acids. Germline CDR1 is LNHNV and CDR2 is YYDKDF (reference sequence). The ends were cut back, 4 bases at V and 3 bases at J, with 9 bases in the middle. Combining the CDR3 with reference TRBV15 and TRBJ1-4 gives the whole variable domain DAMVIQNPRYQVTQFGKPVTLSCSQTLNHNVMYWYQQKSSQAPKLLFHYYDKDFNNEADTPDNFQSRRPNTSFCFLDIRSPGLGDTAMYLCATSTDRSNEKLFFGSGTQLSVL.

V and J are TRBV5-4 and TRBJ2-2; TRBD2 is a possible D gene (6 bases). Germline loops: CDR1 SGHNT, CDR2 YYREEE (reference sequence). V shed 4 bases and J shed 3 bases, with 13 bases lying between them. The CDR3 is made up of 15 amino acids. The CDR3 loop is CASSLGLSDTGELFF. DNA for the CDR3: TGTGCCAGCAGCCTGGGACTCTCGGACACCGGGGAGCTGTTTTTT.

Notes on this clone: Other DNA sequences from this sample encode an identical CDR3 as well. V usage is TRBV19 and J usage is TRBJ1-2; TRBD1 matches 9 bases. With 5 bases clipped from V and 3 bases from J, the junction kept 7 bases outside the gene matches. The CDR3 loop spans 15 amino acids. The germline CDR1 and CDR2 sequences are LNHDA and SQIVND (reference sequence). DNA for the CDR3: TGTGCCAGTAGTCACACCTGGACAGGGGACTATGGCTACACCTTC. This gives the protein CASSHTWTGDYGYTF.

This chain links TRBV19 with TRBJ1-5; 8 bases map to TRBD1. Unmatched junction bases numbered 4, after V lost 6 bases and J lost 0 bases. CDR3 length: 15 residues. Germline V CDR1 and CDR2: LNHDA, SQIVND (reference sequence). For the CDR3, the DNA is TGTGCCAGTAGCGACAGGGGATATAGCAATCAGCCCCAGCATTTT. The encoded protein is CASSDRGYSNQPQHF.

The chain carries TRBV7-9 and TRBJ1-1; unclear D gene. The V and J ends lost 2 bases and 5 bases respectively, with 9 bases between them. CDR3 length equals 13 residues. Per germline, CDR1 SEHNR and CDR2 FQNEAQ (reference sequence). The CDR3 DNA is TGTGCCAGCAGCTTAAACCCGGGGACTGAAGCTTTCTTT. Translated, it gives CASSLNPGTEAFF.

V gene TRBV29-1 combines with J gene TRBJ2-1; 7 nucleotides agree with TRBD2. Losses at the gene ends were 7 bases for V and 1 base for J; bases not matched to a gene: 4. This CDR3 comprises 13 residues. Germline lookup yields CDR1 SQVTM and CDR2 ANQGSEA. DNA for the CDR3: TGCAGCGCCCGGACTAGTTCCTACAATGAGCAGTTCTTC. Its protein is CSARTSSYNEQFF.

This clone was seen once. The chain carries TRBV4-3 and TRBJ1-3; D is perhaps TRBD1 (5 bases). The germline V gene has CDR1 LGHNA and CDR2 YSLEER. V lost 0 bases and J lost 0, with 12 bases in between. The CDR3 runs 17 residues. The chain's CDR3 is CASSQDVEGSSGNTIYF. The CDR3 DNA reads TGCGCCAGCAGCCAAGATGTAGAGGGGAGCTCTGGAAACACCATATATTTT.

The chain couples TRBV7-2 to TRBJ2-2, with D possibly TRBD2 on 6 matching bases. This CDR3 contains 17 residues. Germline V gene sequence: CDR1 SGHTA, CDR2 FQGNSA. The germline V and J ends were trimmed by 5 bases and 2 bases, with 18 bases remaining between them. The CDR3 bases are TGTGCCAGCAGCCCCCCGCGGGGAGGAGGCAACACCGGGGAGCTGTTTTTT. Translated, it gives CASSPPRGGGNTGELFF.

A few counts support this clone. The V gene is TRBV15, the J gene TRBJ2-5; the D is unclear. The CDR3 is 13 amino acids. Looked up from germline, CDR1 is LNHNV and CDR2 is YYDKDF (reference sequence). V was pared by 4 bases and J by 5 bases, with 11 bases between. The CDR3 coding sequence is TGTGCCACCAGCACCCAAAGACGGGAGACCCAGTACTTC. It is translated as CATSTQRRETQYF.

V and J are TRBV6-5 and TRBJ1-6; D possibly corresponds to TRBD1 (5 bases). Trimming cost V 2 bases and J 7 bases, with 9 bases left between them. This CDR3 comprises 14 residues. The germline V gene encodes CDR1 MNHEY and CDR2 SVGAGI. The chain's CDR3 is CASSYVGGNSPLHF. The CDR3 DNA follows: TGTGCCAGCAGTTACGTGGGGGGAAATTCACCCCTCCACTTT.

This rearrangement joins TRBV27 to TRBJ1-2; 7 positions match TRBD1. The CDR3 has 14 residues. The trim removed 8 bases at V and 2 bases at J, leaving 8 bases unmatched. Germline V gene sequence: CDR1 MNHEY, CDR2 SMNVEV (reference sequence). CDR3 loop: CASGGYRGNYGYTF. The CDR3 nucleotides read TGTGCCAGCGGGGGGTACAGGGGAAACTATGGCTACACCTTC.

The genes are TRBV28 and TRBJ1-2, with D maybe TRBD1 (5 bases). V dropped 8 bases and J dropped 0 bases, with 16 bases sitting between them. CDR3 length equals 15 residues. The germline V gene encodes CDR1 MDHEN and CDR2 SYDVKM. CDR3 DNA sequence: TGTGCCAGCCTGGGGGTATCGGGACCTAACTATGGCTACACCTTC. It specifies CASLGVSGPNYGYTF.

J is TRBJ2-7 and V is TRBV18; D not certain. V shed 3 bases and J shed 6 bases, with 9 bases lying between them. This CDR3 has 12 residues. Germline CDR1 and CDR2: KGHSH and LQKENI. CDR3 in amino acids: CASSPYKSEQYF. DNA of the CDR3: TGTGCCAGCTCACCCTACAAGAGCGAGCAGTACTTC.

The chain links TRBV11-3 to TRBJ2-2; TRBD2 matches at 9 bases. Trimming at V came to 5 bases and at J to 1 base, leaving 5 bases not matched to a gene. The CDR3 covers 16 residues. CDR1 and CDR2 from the germline V gene are SGHNT and YENEEA. CDR3 DNA: TGTGCCAGCAGCCAACTACTAGCGGGGAACACCGGGGAGCTGTTTTTT. It is translated as CASSQLLAGNTGELFF.

This rearrangement joins TRBV5-1 to TRBJ2-3; 8 nucleotides line up with TRBD2. Germline CDR1 is SGHRS and CDR2 is YFSETQ. V lost 1 base, J lost 1 base, and 5 bases stayed unmatched. The CDR3 length is 16 residues. As DNA, the CDR3 is TGCGCCAGCAGCTTGACTAGCGGAAAACGCACAGATACGCAGTATTTT. The encoded protein is CASSLTSGKRTDTQYF.

This clone was recorded only once. The rearrangement links TRBV7-2 to TRBJ2-1; unclear D gene. The CDR3 is 15 amino acids. V was cut by 5 bases and J by 1 base, with 12 bases left in between. Looked up from germline, CDR1 is SGHTA and CDR2 is FQGNSA. CDR3 in DNA: TGTGCCAGCAGCGATAGGGAAAAATCCTACAATGAGCAGTTCTTC. Residues: CASSDREKSYNEQFF. Full variable domain (missing parts from reference TRBV7-2 and TRBJ2-1): GAGVSQSPSNKVTEKGKDVELRCDPISGHTALYWYRQSLGQGLEFLIYFQGNSAPDKSGLPSDRFSAERTGGSVSTLTIQRTQQEDSAVYLCASSDREKSYNEQFFGPGTRLTVL.

The V gene is TRBV21-1, the J gene TRBJ2-3; the table calls TRBD2, which could not be checked here. TRBV21-1 is shown as a pseudogene. This CDR3 is built from 15 residues. The CDR3 loop reads CASSPQGGLAGTQYF. Here the CDR3 DNA reads TGTGCCAGCAGCCCCCAGGGAGGGCTGGCAGGTACGCAGTATTTT.

In this sample, this clone turned up once. V usage is TRBV10-3 and J usage is TRBJ1-5, with D uncertain. V lost 2 bases and J lost 2, with 10 bases in between. The CDR3 spans 15 residues. CDR1 and CDR2 (germline): ENHRY, SYGVKD. In nucleotides, the CDR3 is TGTGCCATCAGTGAGGGGGTCGTCGGCAATCAGCCCCAGCATTTT. Translation gives CAISEGVVGNQPQHF.

This chain links TRBV5-1 with TRBJ2-1; D unresolved. CDR3 size: 13 residues. Germline V CDR1 and CDR2: SGHRS, YFSETQ. Trimming cost V 4 bases and J 4 bases, with 9 bases left between them. CDR3 DNA: TGCGCCAGCAGCCCGGAGCTTTACAATGAGCAGTTCTTC. Its translation: CASSPELYNEQFF.

The sample holds a few counts of this clone. The chain combines TRBV5-6 with TRBJ2-2, with 8 bases aligning to TRBD1. V shed 4 bases, J shed 6 bases, and the junction held 2 bases outside the gene matches. Germline V CDR1 and CDR2: SGHDT, YYEEEE. This CDR3 region has 13 residues. The CDR3 DNA reads as TGTGCCAGCAGCCTACAGGGGGCCGGGGAGCTGTTTTTT. Its translation: CASSLQGAGELFF.

The chain uses TRBV4-1 and TRBJ2-2; D not resolved. Deletions cut 0 bases from V and 2 bases from J, with 7 bases between. This CDR3 spans 15 amino acids. In germline, CDR1 is MGHRA, CDR2 YSYEKL. CDR3 in amino acids: CASSQDWSNTGELFF. For the CDR3, the DNA is TGCGCCAGCAGCCAAGATTGGTCCAACACCGGGGAGCTGTTTTTT.